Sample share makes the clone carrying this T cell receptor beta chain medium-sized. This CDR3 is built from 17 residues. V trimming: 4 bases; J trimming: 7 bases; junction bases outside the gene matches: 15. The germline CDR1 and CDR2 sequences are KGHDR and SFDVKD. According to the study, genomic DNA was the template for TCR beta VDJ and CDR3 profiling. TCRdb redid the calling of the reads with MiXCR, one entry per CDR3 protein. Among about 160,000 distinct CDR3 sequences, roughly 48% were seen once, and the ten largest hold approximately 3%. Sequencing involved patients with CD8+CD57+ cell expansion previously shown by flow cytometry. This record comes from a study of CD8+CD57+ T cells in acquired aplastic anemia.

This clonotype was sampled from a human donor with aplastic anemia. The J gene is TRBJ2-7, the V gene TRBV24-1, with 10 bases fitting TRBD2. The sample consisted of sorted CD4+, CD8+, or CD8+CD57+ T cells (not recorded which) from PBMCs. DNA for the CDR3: TGTGCCACCAGTGACTTAAGCGGGAGGGCCCGATTGGGTGAGCAGTACTTC. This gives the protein CATSDLSGRARLGEQYF.